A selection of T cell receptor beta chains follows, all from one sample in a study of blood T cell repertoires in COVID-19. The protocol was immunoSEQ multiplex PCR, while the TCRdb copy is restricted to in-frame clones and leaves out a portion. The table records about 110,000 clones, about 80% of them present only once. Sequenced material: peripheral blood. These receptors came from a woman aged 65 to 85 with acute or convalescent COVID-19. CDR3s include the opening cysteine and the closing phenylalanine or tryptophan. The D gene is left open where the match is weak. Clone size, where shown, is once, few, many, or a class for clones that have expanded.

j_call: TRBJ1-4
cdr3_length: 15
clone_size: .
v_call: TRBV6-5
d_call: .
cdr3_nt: TGTGCCAGCAGTTACGGTCCTGCACACAATGAAAAACTGTTTTTT
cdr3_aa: CASSYGPAHNEKLFF

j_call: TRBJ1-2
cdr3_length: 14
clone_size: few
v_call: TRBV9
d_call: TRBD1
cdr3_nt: TGTGCCAGCAGCGCCTTGGGACAGGGGGGTGGCTACACCTTC
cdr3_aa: CASSALGQGGGYTF

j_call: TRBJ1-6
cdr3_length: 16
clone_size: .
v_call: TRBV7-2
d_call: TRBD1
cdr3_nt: TGTGCCAGCAGCTTAGTACCGGGACAGAGTAATTCACCCCTCCACTTT
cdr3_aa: CASSLVPGQSNSPLHF

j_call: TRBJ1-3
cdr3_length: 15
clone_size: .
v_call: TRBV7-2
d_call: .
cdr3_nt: TGTGCCAGCAGCTTATCACAGATCTCTGGAAACACCATATATTTT
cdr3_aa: CASSLSQISGNTIYF

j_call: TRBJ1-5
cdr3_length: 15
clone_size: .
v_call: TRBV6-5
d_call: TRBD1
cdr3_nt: TGTGCCAGCAGTTACGACGGACAGGGTGGTCAGCCCCAGCATTTT
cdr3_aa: CASSYDGQGGQPQHF

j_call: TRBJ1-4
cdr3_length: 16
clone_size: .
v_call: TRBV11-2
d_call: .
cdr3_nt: TGTGCCAGCAGCTTATCGAGGCTAGGCGGGGGAGAAAAACTGTTTTTT
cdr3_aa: CASSLSRLGGGEKLFF

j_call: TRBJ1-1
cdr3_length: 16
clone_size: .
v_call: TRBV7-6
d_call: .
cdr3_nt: TGTGCCAGCAGCTTAGGTACGGCGGGTTTAAACACTGAAGCTTTCTTT
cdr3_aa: CASSLGTAGLNTEAFF

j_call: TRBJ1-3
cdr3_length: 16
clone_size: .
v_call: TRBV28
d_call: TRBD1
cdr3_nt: TGTGCCAGCACCACCCGGACAGGGGGCACTGGAAACACCATATATTTT
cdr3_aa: CASTTRTGGTGNTIYF

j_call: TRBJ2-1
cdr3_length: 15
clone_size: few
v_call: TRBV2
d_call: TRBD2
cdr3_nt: TGTGCCAGCAGTGAGGGGACTAGCGGGGTCAATGAGCAGTTCTTC
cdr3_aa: CASSEGTSGVNEQFF

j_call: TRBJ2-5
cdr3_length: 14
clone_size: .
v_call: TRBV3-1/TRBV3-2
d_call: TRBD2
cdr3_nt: TGTGCCAGCAGCCAGCGGGGGGGCAGAGAGACCCAGTACTTC
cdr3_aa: CASSQRGGRETQYF

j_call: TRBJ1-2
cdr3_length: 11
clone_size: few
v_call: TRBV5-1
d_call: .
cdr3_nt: TGCGCCAGCAGCTTACGAGATGGCTACACCTTC
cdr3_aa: CASSLRDGYTF

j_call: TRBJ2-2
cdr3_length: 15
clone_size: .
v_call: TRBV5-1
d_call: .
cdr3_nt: TGCGCCAGCAGCTTGCCGGGGACACACCCCGGGGAGCTGTTTTTT
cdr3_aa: CASSLPGTHPGELFF

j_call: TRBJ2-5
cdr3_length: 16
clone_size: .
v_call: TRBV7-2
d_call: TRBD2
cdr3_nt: TGTGCCAGCAGCCCCAGGACTAGCGGGGGATCGGAGACCCAGTACTTC
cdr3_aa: CASSPRTSGGSETQYF

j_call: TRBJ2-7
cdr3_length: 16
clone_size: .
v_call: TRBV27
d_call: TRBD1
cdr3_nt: TGTGCCAGCAAGGCCACCGTCTTGGGACAGGGCTACGAGCAGTACTTC
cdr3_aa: CASKATVLGQGYEQYF

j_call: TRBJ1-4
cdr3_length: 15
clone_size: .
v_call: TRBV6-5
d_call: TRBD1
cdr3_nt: TGTGCCAGCAGTTACTCGGGACAGAAGGGGGAAAAACTGTTTTTT
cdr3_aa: CASSYSGQKGEKLFF

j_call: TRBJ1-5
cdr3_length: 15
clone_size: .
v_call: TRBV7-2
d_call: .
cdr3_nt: TGTGCCAGCAGCTTAACAGCTTTTGGCAATCAGCCCCAGCATTTT
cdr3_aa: CASSLTAFGNQPQHF

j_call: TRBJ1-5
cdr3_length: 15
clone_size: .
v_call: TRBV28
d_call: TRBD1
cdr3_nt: TGTGCCAGCAGTCGAAGGGGGCTCAGCAATCAGCCCCAGCATTTT
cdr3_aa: CASSRRGLSNQPQHF

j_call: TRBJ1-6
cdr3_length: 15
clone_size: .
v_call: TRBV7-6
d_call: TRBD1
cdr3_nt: TGTGCCAGCAGCTTAGGACAGGGGCGTAATTCACCCCTCCACTTT
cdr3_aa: CASSLGQGRNSPLHF

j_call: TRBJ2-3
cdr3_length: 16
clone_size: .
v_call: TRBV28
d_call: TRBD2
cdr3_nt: TGTGCCAGCAGTTTAGGACTAGCGGGGGGCACAGATACGCAGTATTTT
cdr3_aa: CASSLGLAGGTDTQYF

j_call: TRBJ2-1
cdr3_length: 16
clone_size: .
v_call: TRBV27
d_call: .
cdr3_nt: TGTGCCACCCCGGCTCACGCCCGCGACTTTCAGGGTGAGCAGTTCTTC
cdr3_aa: CATPAHARDFQGEQFF

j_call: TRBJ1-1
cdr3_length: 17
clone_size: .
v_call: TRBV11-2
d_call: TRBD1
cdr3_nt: TGTGCCAGCAGCTCCTACGCCTGGACAGGGATGGACACTGAAGCTTTCTTT
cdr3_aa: CASSSYAWTGMDTEAFF

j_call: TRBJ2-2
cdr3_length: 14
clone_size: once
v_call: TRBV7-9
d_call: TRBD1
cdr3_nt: TGTGCCAGCAGCTTTAGCCAGGGGGCCGGGGAGCTGTTTTTT
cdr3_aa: CASSFSQGAGELFF

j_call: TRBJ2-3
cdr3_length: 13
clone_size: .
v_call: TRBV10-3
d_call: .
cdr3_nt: TGTGCCTCAGCCGGGCAGGGCACGGATACGCAGTATTTT
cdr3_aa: CASAGQGTDTQYF

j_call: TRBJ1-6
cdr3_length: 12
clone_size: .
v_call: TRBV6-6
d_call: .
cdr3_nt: TGTGCCAGCAGTTACCCGAGTTCACCCCTCCACTTT
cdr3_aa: CASSYPSSPLHF

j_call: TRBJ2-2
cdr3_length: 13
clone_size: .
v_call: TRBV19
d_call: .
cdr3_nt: TGTGCCAGTAGTGCGGATCGGGCCGGGGAGCTGTTTTTT
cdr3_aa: CASSADRAGELFF

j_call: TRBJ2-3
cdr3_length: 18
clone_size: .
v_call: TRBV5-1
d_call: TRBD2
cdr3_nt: TGCGCCAGCAGCATTCCGACTAGCCTCACTACCAGCACAGATACGCAGTATTTT
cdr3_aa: CASSIPTSLTTSTDTQYF

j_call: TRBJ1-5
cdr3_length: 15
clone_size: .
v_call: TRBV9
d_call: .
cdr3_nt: TGTGCCAGCAGCGTAGACGGCGGGGGCAATCAGCCCCAGCATTTT
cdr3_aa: CASSVDGGGNQPQHF

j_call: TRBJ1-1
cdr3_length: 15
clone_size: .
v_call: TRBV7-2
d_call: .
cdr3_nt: TGTGCCAGCAGCCCAGGGGCGACCATGAACACTGAAGCTTTCTTT
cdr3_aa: CASSPGATMNTEAFF

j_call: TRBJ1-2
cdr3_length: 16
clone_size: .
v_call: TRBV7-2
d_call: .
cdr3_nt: TGTGCCAGCAGCCCCCCTCGGGGGGAAGGGAGCTATGGCTACACCTTC
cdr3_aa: CASSPPRGEGSYGYTF

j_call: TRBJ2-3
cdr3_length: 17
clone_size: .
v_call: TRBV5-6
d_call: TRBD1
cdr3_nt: TGTGCCAGCAGCACGGGGACAGGTCGCCGGGGGAGGGATACGCAGTATTTT
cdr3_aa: CASSTGTGRRGRDTQYF

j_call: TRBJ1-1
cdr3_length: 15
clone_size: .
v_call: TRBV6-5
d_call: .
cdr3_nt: TGTGCCAGCAGCCTCCAAGGCAGGGCTGTTGCTGAAGCTTTCTTT
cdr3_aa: CASSLQGRAVAEAFF

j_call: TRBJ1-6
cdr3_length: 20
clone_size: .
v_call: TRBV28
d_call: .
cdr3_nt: TGTGCCAGCAGTCCCCCGGGGGTCCTTTTTTCGAGCTCCTATAATTCACCCCTCCACTTT
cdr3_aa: CASSPPGVLFSSSYNSPLHF

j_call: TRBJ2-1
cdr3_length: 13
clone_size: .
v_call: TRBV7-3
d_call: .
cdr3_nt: TGTGCCAGCAGCTCGGGGACTGCCAATGAGCAGTTCTTC
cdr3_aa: CASSSGTANEQFF

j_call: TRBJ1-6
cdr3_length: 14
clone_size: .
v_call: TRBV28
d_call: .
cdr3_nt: TGTGCCAGCATCTTGCGGCAGGGTAATTCACCCCTCCACTTT
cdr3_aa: CASILRQGNSPLHF

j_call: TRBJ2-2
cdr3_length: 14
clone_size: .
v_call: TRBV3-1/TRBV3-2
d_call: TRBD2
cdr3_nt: TGTGCCAGCAGCCAAGATCGGGGGGGCGGGGAGCTGTTTTTT
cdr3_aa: CASSQDRGGGELFF

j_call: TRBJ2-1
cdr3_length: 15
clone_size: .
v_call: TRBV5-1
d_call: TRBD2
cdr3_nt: TGCGCCAGCAGCCCAGCGGGAGGGCAGTACAATGAGCAGTTCTTC
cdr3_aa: CASSPAGGQYNEQFF

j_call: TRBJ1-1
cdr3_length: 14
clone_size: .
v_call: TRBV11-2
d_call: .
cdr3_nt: TGTGCCAGCAGCCGATTTAATCAGGGCTCTGAAGCTTTCTTT
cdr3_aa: CASSRFNQGSEAFF

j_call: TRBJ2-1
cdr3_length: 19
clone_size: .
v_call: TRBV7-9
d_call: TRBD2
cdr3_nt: TGTGCCAGCAGCTTCCCTAGCGGGAGGGTATCTGCGACCTACAATGAGCAGTTCTTC
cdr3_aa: CASSFPSGRVSATYNEQFF

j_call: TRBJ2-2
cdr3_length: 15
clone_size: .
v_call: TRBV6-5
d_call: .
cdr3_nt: TGTGCCAGCAGTTACTCGTCAGGGGTCCCCGGGGAGCTGTTTTTT
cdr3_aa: CASSYSSGVPGELFF

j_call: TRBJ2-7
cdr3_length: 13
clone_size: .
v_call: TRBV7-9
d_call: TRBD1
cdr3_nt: TGTGCCAGCAGCCGGGACAGATACTACGAGCAGTACTTC
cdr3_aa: CASSRDRYYEQYF

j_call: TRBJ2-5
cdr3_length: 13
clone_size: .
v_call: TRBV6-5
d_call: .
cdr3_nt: TGTGCCAGCGGACTACTACGTGGGGAGACCCAGTACTTC
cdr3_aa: CASGLLRGETQYF

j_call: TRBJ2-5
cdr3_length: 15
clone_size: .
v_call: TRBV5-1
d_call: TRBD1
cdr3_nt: TGCGCCAGCAGTCTGACAGGGGGAGAGGGAGAGACCCAGTACTTC
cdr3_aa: CASSLTGGEGETQYF

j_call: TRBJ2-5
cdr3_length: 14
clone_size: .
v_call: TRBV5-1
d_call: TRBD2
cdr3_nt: TGCGCCAGCAGCCAAACTAGCGGTCAAGAGACCCAGTACTTC
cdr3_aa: CASSQTSGQETQYF